The present T cell receptor beta chain was sequenced within a study of cytomegalovirus exposure and HLA in healthy donors. Study-wide background: Falling in the Caucasian-associated ancestry cluster were approximately 86% of about 400 genotyped donors.

Only one count was recorded for this clone. Its target is not known. The V gene's germline CDR1 is GTSNPN and CDR2 SVGIG (reference sequence). CDR3 length: 12 residues. Trimming took off 4 bases at V and 4 bases at J, with 10 bases between the two ends. General study points: Presence/absence analyses supposed approximately even sequencing depth among donors.

Researchers ran the PCR with 60 Vbeta and 13 Jbeta primers. Original data processing: A later analysis tallied some 84 million unique TCR beta chains, roughly 11 million of them shared. Some clones are missing from TCRdb's copy, which holds only in-frame ones; the method was immunoSEQ multiplex PCR. The V and J calls and clone size come from that table; D and trimming were worked out from the DNA. In the table there are 100,000 to 150,000 clones, 83% of which are singletons. This TCR derives from a man younger than 30 in good health and CMV-seropositive. The sequencing input was PBMCs. V gene TRBV30 combines with J gene TRBJ1-2; possible D gene TRBD1, 6 bases. The CDR3 coding sequence is TGTGCCTGGATTACAGGGATCTATGGCTACACCTTC. Translating gives CAWITGIYGYTF.